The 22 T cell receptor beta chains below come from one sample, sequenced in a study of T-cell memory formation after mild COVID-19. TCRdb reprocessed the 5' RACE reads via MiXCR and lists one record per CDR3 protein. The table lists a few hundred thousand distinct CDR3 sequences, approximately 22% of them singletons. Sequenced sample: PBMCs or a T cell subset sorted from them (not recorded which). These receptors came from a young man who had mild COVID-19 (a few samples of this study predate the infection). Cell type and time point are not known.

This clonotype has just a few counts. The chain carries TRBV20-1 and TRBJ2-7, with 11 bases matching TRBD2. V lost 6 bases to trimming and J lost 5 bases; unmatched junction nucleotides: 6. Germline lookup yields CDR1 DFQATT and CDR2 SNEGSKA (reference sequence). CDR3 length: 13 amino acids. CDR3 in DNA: TGCAGTGCGGACCTAGCGGGGGGACACGAGCAGTACGTC. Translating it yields CSADLAGGHEQYV.

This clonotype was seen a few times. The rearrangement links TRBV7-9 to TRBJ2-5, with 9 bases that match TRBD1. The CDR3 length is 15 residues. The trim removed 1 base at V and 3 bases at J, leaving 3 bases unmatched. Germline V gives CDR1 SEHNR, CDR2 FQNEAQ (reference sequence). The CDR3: CASSLVDRGKETQYF. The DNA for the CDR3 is TGTGCCAGCAGCTTAGTGGACAGGGGAAAAGAGACCCAGTACTTC.

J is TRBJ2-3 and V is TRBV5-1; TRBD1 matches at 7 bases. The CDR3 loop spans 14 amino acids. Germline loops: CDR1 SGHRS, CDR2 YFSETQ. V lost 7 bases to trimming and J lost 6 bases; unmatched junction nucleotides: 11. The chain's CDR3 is CASAGTASPDTQYF. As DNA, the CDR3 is TGCGCCAGCGCCGGGACAGCCTCTCCGGATACGCAGTATTTT.

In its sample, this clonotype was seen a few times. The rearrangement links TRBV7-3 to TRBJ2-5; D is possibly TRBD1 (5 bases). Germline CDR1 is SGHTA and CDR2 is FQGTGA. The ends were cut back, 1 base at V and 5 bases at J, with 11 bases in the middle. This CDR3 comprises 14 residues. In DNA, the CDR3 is TGTGCCAGCAGCTTAAAAGCAGGGCGGGAGACCCAGTACTTC. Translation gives CASSLKAGRETQYF.

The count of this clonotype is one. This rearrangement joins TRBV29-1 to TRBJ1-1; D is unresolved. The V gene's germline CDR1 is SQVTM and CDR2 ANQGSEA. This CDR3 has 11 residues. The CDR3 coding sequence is TGCAGGGCCGATCTGAACACTGAAGCTTTCTTT. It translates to CRADLNTEAFF.

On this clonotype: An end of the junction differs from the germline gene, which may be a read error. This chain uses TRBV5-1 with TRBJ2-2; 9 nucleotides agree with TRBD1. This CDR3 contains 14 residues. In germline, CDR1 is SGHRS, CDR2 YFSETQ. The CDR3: CATKTGGNTGELFF. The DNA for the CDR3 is TGCGCCACCAAAACAGGGGGCAACACAGGGGAGCTGTTTTTT.

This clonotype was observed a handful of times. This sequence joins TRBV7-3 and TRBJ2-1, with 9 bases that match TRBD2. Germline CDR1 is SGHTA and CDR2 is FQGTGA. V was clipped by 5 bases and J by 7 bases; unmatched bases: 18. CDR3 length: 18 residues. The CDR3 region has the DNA TGTGCCAGCAGCCGATATACGGTGCGGGGGGGCCCCGGGAATGAGCAGTTCTTC. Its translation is CASSRYTVRGGPGNEQFF.

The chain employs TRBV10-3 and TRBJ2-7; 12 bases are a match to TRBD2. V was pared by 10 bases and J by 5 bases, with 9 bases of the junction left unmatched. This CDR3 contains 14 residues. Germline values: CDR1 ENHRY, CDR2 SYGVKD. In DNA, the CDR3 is TGTGCCACCCGGACTAGCGGGGTTAGGAACGAGCAGTACTTC. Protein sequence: CATRTSGVRNEQYF.

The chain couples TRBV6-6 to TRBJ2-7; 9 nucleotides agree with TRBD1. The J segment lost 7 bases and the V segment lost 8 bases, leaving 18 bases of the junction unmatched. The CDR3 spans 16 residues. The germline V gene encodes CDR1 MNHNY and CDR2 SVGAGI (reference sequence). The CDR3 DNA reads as TGTGCCAGCCTAAGCAGGCCAGGGACAGGGCAGTTAGAGCAGTACGTC. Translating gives CASLSRPGTGQLEQYV.

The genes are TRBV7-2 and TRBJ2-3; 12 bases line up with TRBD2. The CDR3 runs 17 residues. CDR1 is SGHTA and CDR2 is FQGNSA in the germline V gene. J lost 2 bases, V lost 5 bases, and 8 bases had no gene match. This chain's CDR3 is CASSPILAGGTTDTQYF. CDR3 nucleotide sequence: TGTGCCAGCAGCCCCATACTAGCGGGGGGCACCACAGATACGCAGTATTTT.

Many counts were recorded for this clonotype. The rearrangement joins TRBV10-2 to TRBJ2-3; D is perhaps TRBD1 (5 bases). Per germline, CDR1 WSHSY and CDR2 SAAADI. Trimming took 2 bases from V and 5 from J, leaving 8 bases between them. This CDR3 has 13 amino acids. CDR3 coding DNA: TGCGCCAGCAGTGAGCAGGGTCAAGATACGCAGTATTTT. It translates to CASSEQGQDTQYF.

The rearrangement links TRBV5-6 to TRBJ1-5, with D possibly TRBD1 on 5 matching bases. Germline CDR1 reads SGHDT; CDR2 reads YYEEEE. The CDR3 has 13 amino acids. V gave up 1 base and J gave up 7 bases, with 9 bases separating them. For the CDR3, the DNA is TGTGCCAGCAGCTTGATGGGGGGGCAGCCCCAGCATTTT. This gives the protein CASSLMGGQPQHF.

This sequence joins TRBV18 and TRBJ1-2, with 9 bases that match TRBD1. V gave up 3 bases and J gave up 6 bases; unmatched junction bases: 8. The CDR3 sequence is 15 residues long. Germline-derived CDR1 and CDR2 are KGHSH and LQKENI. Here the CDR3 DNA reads TGTGCCAGCTCACCTCCGGGACAGGGTCTGGATGGCTACACCTTC. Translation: CASSPPGQGLDGYTF.

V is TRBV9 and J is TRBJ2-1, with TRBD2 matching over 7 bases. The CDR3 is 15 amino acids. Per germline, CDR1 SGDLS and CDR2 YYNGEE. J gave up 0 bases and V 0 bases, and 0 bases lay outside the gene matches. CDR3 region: CASSVGGGSYNEQFF. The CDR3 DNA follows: TGTGCCAGCAGCGTAGGCGGGGGCTCCTACAATGAGCAGTTCTTC. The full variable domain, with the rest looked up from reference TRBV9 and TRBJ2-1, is DSGVTQTPKHLITATGQRVTLRCSPRSGDLSVYWYQQSLDQGLQFLIQYYNGEERAKGNILERFSAQQFPDLHSELNLSSLELGDSALYFCASSVGGGSYNEQFFGPGTRLTVL.

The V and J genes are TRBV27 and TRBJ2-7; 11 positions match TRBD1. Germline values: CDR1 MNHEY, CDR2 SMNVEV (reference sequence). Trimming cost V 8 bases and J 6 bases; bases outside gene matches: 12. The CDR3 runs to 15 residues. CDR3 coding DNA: TGTGCCAGCTCAAAACAGCCGGGACAGGGGGGCGAGCAGTACGTC. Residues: CASSKQPGQGGEQYV.

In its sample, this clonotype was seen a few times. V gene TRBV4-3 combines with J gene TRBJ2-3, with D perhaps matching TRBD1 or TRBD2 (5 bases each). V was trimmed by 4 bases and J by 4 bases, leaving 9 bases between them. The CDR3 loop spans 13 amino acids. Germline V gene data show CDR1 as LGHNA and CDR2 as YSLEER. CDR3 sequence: CASSRGSSDTQYF. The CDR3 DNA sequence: TGCGCCAGCAGCCGGGGGAGCTCAGATACGCAGTATTTT.

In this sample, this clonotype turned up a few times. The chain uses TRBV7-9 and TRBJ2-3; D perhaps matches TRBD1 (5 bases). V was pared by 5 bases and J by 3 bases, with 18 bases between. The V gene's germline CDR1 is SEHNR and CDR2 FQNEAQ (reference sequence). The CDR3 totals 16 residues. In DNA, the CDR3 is TGTGCCAGCAGCCTCCTCCCAGGGCTGCTTACAGATACGCAGTATTTT. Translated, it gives CASSLLPGLLTDTQYF.

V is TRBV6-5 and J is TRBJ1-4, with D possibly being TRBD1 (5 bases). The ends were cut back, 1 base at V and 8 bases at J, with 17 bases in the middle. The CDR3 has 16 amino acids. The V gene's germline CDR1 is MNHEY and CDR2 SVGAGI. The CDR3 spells CASSYWPTDSYEKLFF. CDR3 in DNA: TGTGCCAGCAGTTACTGGCCGACAGATAGCTACGAAAAACTGTTTTTT.

The CDR3 DNA follows: TGCGCCAGCAGCCCTGGGACTAGCGGGGGGGCCATTCAGTACTTC. This translates into CASSPGTSGGAIQYF. The V and J genes are TRBV5-1 and TRBJ2-4; TRBD2 aligns across 16 bases. Germline values: CDR1 SGHRS, CDR2 YFSETQ. Trimming removed 4 bases from V and 9 bases from J; junction bases left unmatched: 4. This CDR3 comprises 15 residues.

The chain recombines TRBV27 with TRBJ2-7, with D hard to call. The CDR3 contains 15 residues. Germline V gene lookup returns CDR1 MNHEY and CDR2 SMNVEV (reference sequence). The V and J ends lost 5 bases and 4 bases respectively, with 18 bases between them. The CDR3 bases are TGTGCCAGCAGTCCCTCGGTCCTGCTGGGGTACGAGCAGTACGTC. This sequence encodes CASSPSVLLGYEQYV.

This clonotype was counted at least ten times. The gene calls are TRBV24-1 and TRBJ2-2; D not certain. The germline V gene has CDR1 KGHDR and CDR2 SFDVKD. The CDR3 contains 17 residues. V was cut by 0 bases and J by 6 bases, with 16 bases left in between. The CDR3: CATSDLQGRPEAGELFF. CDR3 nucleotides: TGTGCCACCAGTGATTTGCAAGGTCGGCCTGAAGCCGGGGAGCTGTTTTTT.

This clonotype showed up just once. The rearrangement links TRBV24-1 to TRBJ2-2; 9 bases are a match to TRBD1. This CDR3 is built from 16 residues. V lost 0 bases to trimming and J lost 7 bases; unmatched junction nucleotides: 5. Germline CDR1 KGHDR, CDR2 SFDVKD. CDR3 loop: CATSDLGTGLHGELFF. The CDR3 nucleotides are TGTGCCACCAGTGATTTGGGGACAGGGCTCCACGGGGAGCTGTTTTTT.